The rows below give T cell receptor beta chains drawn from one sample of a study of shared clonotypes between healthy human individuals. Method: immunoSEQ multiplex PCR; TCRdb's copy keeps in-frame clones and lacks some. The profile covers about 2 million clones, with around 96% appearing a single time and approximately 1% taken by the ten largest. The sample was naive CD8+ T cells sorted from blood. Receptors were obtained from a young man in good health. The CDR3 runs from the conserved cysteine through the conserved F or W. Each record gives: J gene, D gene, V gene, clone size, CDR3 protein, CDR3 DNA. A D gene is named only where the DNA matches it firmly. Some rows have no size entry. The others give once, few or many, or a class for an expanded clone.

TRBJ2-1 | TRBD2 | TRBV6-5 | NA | CASSYPTSGHNEQFF | TGTGCCAGCAGTTACCCGACTAGCGGGCACAATGAGCAGTTCTTC
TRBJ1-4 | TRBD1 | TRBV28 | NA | CASTRDRANEKLFF | TGTGCCAGCACCAGGGACAGGGCTAATGAAAAACTGTTTTTT
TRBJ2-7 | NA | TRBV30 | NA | CAWSRDEQYF | TGTGCCTGGAGTAGGGACGAGCAGTACTTC
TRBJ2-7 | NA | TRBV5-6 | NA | CASTQFGLAWGEQYF | TGTGCCAGCACCCAGTTCGGCCTAGCGTGGGGCGAGCAGTACTTC
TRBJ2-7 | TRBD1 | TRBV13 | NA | CASSLELDRETEQYF | TGTGCCAGCAGCTTAGAGTTGGACAGGGAGACCGAGCAGTACTTC
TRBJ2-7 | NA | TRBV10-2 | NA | CASASSYEQYF | TGCGCCAGCGCGAGCTCCTACGAGCAGTACTTC
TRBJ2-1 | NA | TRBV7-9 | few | CASSNHNEQFF | TGTGCCAGCAGCAACCACAATGAGCAGTTCTTC
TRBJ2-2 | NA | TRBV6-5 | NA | CASSGPLPGELFF | TGTGCCAGCAGTGGCCCGCTGCCCGGGGAGCTGTTTTTT
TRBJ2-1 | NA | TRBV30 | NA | CAWSFGTYNEQFF | TGTGCCTGGAGTTTCGGTACCTACAATGAGCAGTTCTTC
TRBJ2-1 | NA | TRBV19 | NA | CASSPRGSYNEQFF | TGTGCCAGTAGTCCCCGGGGCTCCTACAATGAGCAGTTCTTC
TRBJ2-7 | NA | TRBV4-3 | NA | CASSPSETGWDEQYF | TGCGCCAGCAGCCCCTCTGAGACGGGCTGGGACGAGCAGTACTTC
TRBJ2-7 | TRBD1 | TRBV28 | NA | CASSSTGGAYEQYF | TGTGCCAGCAGTTCTACAGGGGGCGCTTACGAGCAGTACTTC
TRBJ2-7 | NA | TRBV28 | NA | CASSLGTEVSYEQYF | TGTGCCAGCAGTTTGGGGACTGAGGTATCCTACGAGCAGTACTTC
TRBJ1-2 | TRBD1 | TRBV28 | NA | CASSPTGTYGYTF | TGTGCCAGCAGCCCGACAGGGACCTATGGCTACACCTTC
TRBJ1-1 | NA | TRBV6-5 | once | CASSYSRPDTEAFF | TGTGCCAGCAGTTACTCTCGACCGGACACTGAAGCTTTCTTT
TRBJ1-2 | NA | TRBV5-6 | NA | CASSFRRQTGYTF | TGTGCCAGCAGCTTCCGAAGGCAAACAGGCTACACCTTC
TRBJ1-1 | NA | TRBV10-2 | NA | CASSELVGGTEAFF | TGCGCCAGCAGTGAATTGGTGGGTGGGACTGAAGCTTTCTTT
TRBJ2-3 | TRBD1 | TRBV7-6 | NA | CASSLGQGSTDTQYF | TGTGCCAGCAGCTTAGGACAGGGAAGCACAGATACGCAGTATTTT
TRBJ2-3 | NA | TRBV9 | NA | CASSVVLAPDTQYF | TGTGCCAGCAGCGTAGTTCTAGCCCCAGATACGCAGTATTTT
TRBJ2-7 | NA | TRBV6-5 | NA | CASSYLGVRYEQYF | TGTGCCAGCAGTTACTTGGGGGTAAGGTACGAGCAGTACTTC
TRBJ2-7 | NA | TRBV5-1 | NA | CASSLFGPGAVYEQYF | NA
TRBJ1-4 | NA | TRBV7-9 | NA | CASSLYGGGEKLFF | TGTGCCAGCAGCTTATACGGGGGCGGGGAAAAACTGTTTTTT
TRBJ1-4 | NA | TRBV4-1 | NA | CASSQGGGIATNEKLFF | TGCGCCAGCAGCCAAGGGGGGGGTATTGCAACTAATGAAAAACTGTTTTTT
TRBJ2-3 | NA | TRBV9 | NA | CASSVLGGTDTQYF | TGTGCCAGCAGCGTACTAGGAGGGACAGATACGCAGTATTTT